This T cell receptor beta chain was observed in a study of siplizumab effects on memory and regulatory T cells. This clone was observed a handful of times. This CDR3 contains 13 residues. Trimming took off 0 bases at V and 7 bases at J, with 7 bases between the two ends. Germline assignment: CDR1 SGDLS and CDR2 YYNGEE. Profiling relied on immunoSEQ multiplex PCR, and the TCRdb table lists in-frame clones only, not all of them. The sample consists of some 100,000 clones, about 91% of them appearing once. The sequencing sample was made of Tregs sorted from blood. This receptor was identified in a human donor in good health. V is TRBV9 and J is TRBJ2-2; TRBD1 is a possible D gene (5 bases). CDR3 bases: TGTGCCAGCAGCGTAGAGGGGAACGGGGAGCTGTTTTTT. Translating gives CASSVEGNGELFF.